The 20 T cell receptor beta chains listed next were all sequenced from one sample in a study of T-cell memory formation after mild COVID-19. TCRdb recomputed calls from the 5' RACE reads with MiXCR, one row per CDR3 protein. This sample has more than 150,000 distinct CDR3 sequences, with around a sixth found just once. The specimen sequenced was PBMCs or a T cell subset sorted from them (not recorded which). These receptors originate from a young man who had mild COVID-19 (a few samples of this study predate the infection). Cell type and time point are not known.

This chain connects TRBV24-1 to TRBJ1-2; D gene unclear. CDR1 KGHDR and CDR2 SFDVKD come from the germline V gene. The CDR3 sequence is 13 residues long. V lost 1 base to trimming and J lost 6 bases, with 8 bases between them. The CDR3 protein is CATSDFAGNGYTF. The CDR3 bases are TGTGCCACCAGTGATTTTGCCGGGAATGGCTACACCTTC.

Only a few counts were recorded for this clonotype. This chain links TRBV7-2 with TRBJ1-6, with D perhaps TRBD1 (6 bases). Germline V gives CDR1 SGHTA, CDR2 FQGNSA. Trimming cost V 0 bases and J 7 bases, with 10 bases left between them. The CDR3 runs to 15 residues. The chain's CDR3 is CASSLATGLNSPLHF. The CDR3 DNA reads as TGTGCCAGCAGCTTAGCTACAGGGCTAAATTCACCCCTCCACTTT. The full variable domain, its missing parts supplied by reference TRBV7-2 and TRBJ1-6, is GAGVSQSPSNKVTEKGKDVELRCDPISGHTALYWYRQSLGQGLEFLIYFQGNSAPDKSGLPSDRFSAERTGGSVSTLTIQRTQQEDSAVYLCASSLATGLNSPLHFGNGTRLTVT.

This clonotype has a handful of counts. The chain combines TRBV7-8 with TRBJ2-3; D is perhaps TRBD1 or TRBD2 (5 bases each). Germline V lookup: CDR1 SGHVS, CDR2 FQNEAQ. V dropped 5 bases and J dropped 5 bases, with 17 bases sitting between them. This CDR3 region has 15 residues. As DNA, the CDR3 is TGTGCCAGCAGCCCCCGGGACCCTGGGGAAGATACGCAGTATTTT. Amino acid sequence: CASSPRDPGEDTQYF.

This clonotype has a handful of counts. The J gene is TRBJ1-6, the V gene TRBV6-5, with 8 positions matching TRBD1. CDR1 MNHEY and CDR2 SVGAGI come from the germline V gene. Trimming took 6 bases from V and 10 from J; bases not matched to a gene: 8. This CDR3 contains 14 residues. CDR3 in amino acids: CASSQDRDGSPLHF. The CDR3 nucleotides read TGTGCCAGCAGCCAGGACAGGGATGGGTCACCCCTCCACTTT.

This clonotype has just a few counts. The V call is TRBV12-3 or TRBV12-4, the J call TRBJ2-5; D uncertain. V gave up 6 bases and J gave up 0 bases, with 11 bases separating them. The CDR3 length is 14 residues. The CDR3 here is CASSAGPHQETQYF. Here the CDR3 DNA reads TGTGCCAGCAGCGCAGGACCTCACCAAGAGACCCAGTACTTC.

This clonotype appeared a few times. The chain links TRBV9 to TRBJ2-3; 8 bases are shared with TRBD1. Trimming cost V 4 bases and J 9 bases; bases outside gene matches: 4. Looked up from germline, CDR1 is SGDLS and CDR2 is YYNGEE. This CDR3 is built from 12 residues. The CDR3 DNA follows: TGTGCCAGCAGCCTACGACAGGGGACGCAGTATTTT. This codes for CASSLRQGTQYF. The entire variable domain, with the rest obtained from reference TRBV9 and TRBJ2-3, is as follows: DSGVTQTPKHLITATGQRVTLRCSPRSGDLSVYWYQQSLDQGLQFLIQYYNGEERAKGNILERFSAQQFPDLHSELNLSSLELGDSALYFCASSLRQGTQYFGPGTRLTVL.

The sample holds many counts of this clonotype. This chain uses TRBV5-1 with TRBJ2-1, with D uncertain. The CDR3 is 13 amino acids. In germline, CDR1 is SGHRS, CDR2 YFSETQ. V was clipped by 4 bases and J by 5 bases, with 10 bases between them. The CDR3 protein is CASSTQVHNEQFF. CDR3 coding DNA: TGCGCCAGCAGCACACAAGTTCACAATGAGCAGTTCTTC.

This clonotype was seen just once. The J gene is TRBJ2-1, the V gene TRBV6-1, with TRBD1 matching 8 bases. V lost 6 bases, J lost 3 bases, and 4 bases stayed unmatched. The length of the CDR3 is 14 residues. Per the germline V gene, CDR1 is MNHNS and CDR2 is SASEGT. CDR3 in amino acids: CASSGQGSYNEQFF. For the CDR3, the DNA is TGTGCCAGCAGCGGACAGGGAAGCTACAATGAGCAGTTCTTC.

This clonotype came up a few times. The rearrangement uses TRBV2 and TRBJ2-1, with D hard to call. This CDR3 is 14 amino acids long. Trimming stripped 7 bases from V and 0 bases from J, with 10 bases between. The V gene's germline CDR1 is SNHLY and CDR2 FYNNEI. The CDR3: CASKVVRSYNEQFF. CDR3 coding DNA: TGTGCCAGCAAGGTGGTACGCTCCTACAATGAGCAGTTCTTC.

This clonotype was seen repeatedly, ten times or more. V and J are TRBV4-1 and TRBJ2-5; D gene unclear. This CDR3 is 14 amino acids long. Germline V gives CDR1 MGHRA, CDR2 YSYEKL. Trimming pared 4 bases from V and 0 bases from J, leaving 9 bases between. CDR3: CASSPRGHQETQYF. CDR3 coding DNA: TGCGCCAGCAGCCCCCGAGGCCACCAAGAGACCCAGTACTTC.

This clonotype was seen many times. The chain joins TRBV7-2 to TRBJ2-5, with D possibly being TRBD2 (7 bases). The V gene's germline CDR1 is SGHTA and CDR2 FQGNSA. This CDR3 comprises 14 residues. V was pared by 1 base and J by 7 bases, with 13 bases between. The DNA of the CDR3 is TGTGCCAGCAGCTTAGATGGGGGGGCGCGGACCCAGTACTTC. Its translation: CASSLDGGARTQYF.

Only a few counts were recorded for this clonotype. This chain joins TRBV30 and TRBJ1-5, with D uncertain. CDR1 GTSNPN and CDR2 SVGIG come from the germline V gene (reference sequence). The CDR3 has 16 residues. The V end was cut by 0 bases, the J end by 2 bases, with 14 bases between. CDR3 DNA sequence: TGTGCCTGGAGTGTACCCCGCCTAGAACGCAATCAGCCCCAGCATTTT. This translates into CAWSVPRLERNQPQHF.

The V gene is TRBV12-3 or TRBV12-4, the J gene TRBJ1-4; 8 positions agree with TRBD1. The CDR3 runs 15 residues. V was pared by 4 bases and J by 8 bases, with 9 bases of the junction left unmatched. The CDR3 coding sequence is TGTGCCAGCAGTTCCCCGACAGGGGCCAGGGAAAAACTGTTTTTT. Residues: CASSSPTGAREKLFF.

J is TRBJ1-4 and V is TRBV25-1, with D hard to call. Trimming cost V 7 bases and J 5 bases, with 11 bases left between them. Germline V gene lookup returns CDR1 MGHDK and CDR2 SYGVNS. CDR3 length: 13 residues. The CDR3 bases are TGTGCCAGCAATGCACGGCTAAATGAAAAACTGTTTTTT. It yields the protein CASNARLNEKLFF. The variable domain in full, with the rest retrieved from reference TRBV25-1 and TRBJ1-4, is EADIYQTPRYLVIGTGKKITLECSQTMGHDKMYWYQQDPGMELHLIHYSYGVNSTEKGDLSSESTVSRIRTEHFPLTLESARPSHTSQYLCASNARLNEKLFFGSGTQLSVL.

The CDR3 is CASSPSPGVDTQYF. In DNA form, the CDR3 reads TGTGCCAGCTCACCATCTCCGGGAGTAGATACGCAGTATTTT. The gene calls are TRBV18 and TRBJ2-3; tentatively, D is TRBD2 (6 bases). Germline V gives CDR1 KGHSH, CDR2 LQKENI. V lost 2 bases and J 5 bases, leaving 11 bases between the germline ends. There are 14 residues in the CDR3. The full variable domain, rest sourced from reference TRBV18 and TRBJ2-3, is NAGVMQNPRHLVRRRGQEARLRCSPMKGHSHVYWYRQLPEEGLKFMVYLQKENIIDESGMPKERFSAEFPKEGPSILRIQQVVRGDSAAYFCASSPSPGVDTQYFGPGTRLTVL.

The chain has TRBV29-1 and TRBJ1-5; D remains unclear. CDR1 SQVTM and CDR2 ANQGSEA come from the germline V gene. This CDR3 spans 13 amino acids. Between the trimmed V and J ends, which lost 7 bases and 5 bases, there was a span of 15 bases. The CDR3 is CSAALGWDQPQHF. The CDR3 bases are TGCAGCGCGGCGCTGGGGTGGGATCAGCCCCAGCATTTT. Together with reference TRBV29-1 and TRBJ1-5, the CDR3 gives the full variable domain: SAVISQKPSRDICQRGTSLTIQCQVDSQVTMMFWYRQQPGQSLTLIATANQGSEATYESGFVIDKFPISRPNLTFSTLTVSNMSPEDSSIYLCSAALGWDQPQHFGDGTRLSIL.

The rearrangement joins TRBV24-1 to TRBJ2-2, with 7 bases lining up with TRBD1. From germline, CDR1 is KGHDR and CDR2 SFDVKD. The V segment lost 7 bases and the J segment 3 bases; nucleotides outside the gene matches: 7. The CDR3 contains 15 residues. Here the CDR3 reads CATRPGQPDTGELFF. CDR3 nucleotide sequence: TGTGCCACCAGGCCGGGACAGCCAGACACCGGGGAGCTGTTTTTT.

This clonotype was recorded many times. The rearrangement uses TRBV7-2 and TRBJ1-1, with 9 nucleotides matching TRBD1. This CDR3 is built from 13 residues. CDR1 is SGHTA and CDR2 is FQGNSA in the germline V gene. The V segment lost 5 bases and the J segment 6 bases; nucleotides outside the gene matches: 4. CDR3 in amino acids: CASSMDRGAEAFF. The CDR3 DNA follows: TGTGCCAGCAGCATGGACAGGGGCGCTGAAGCTTTCTTT.

The CDR3 loop is CASSLRGSRNTEAFF. In DNA form, the CDR3 reads TGCGCCAGCAGCTTAAGGGGGTCGAGGAACACTGAAGCTTTCTTT. The rearrangement links TRBV5-1 to TRBJ1-1; possible D gene TRBD1, 6 bases. CDR1 is SGHRS and CDR2 is YFSETQ in the germline V gene. This CDR3 has 15 residues. With 2 bases removed from V and 1 base from J, the gap between germline ends came to 12 bases.

This clonotype appeared a single time. The J gene is TRBJ2-3, the V gene TRBV11-1; the match to TRBD2 covers 9 bases. The ends lost 3 bases at V and 5 bases at J; junction bases unmatched: 3. The V gene's germline CDR1 is SGHAT and CDR2 FQDESV (reference sequence). The CDR3 runs to 14 residues. Here the CDR3 reads CASSFSSGEDTQYF. CDR3 sequence (DNA): TGTGCCAGCAGCTTCTCTAGCGGGGAAGATACGCAGTATTTT.